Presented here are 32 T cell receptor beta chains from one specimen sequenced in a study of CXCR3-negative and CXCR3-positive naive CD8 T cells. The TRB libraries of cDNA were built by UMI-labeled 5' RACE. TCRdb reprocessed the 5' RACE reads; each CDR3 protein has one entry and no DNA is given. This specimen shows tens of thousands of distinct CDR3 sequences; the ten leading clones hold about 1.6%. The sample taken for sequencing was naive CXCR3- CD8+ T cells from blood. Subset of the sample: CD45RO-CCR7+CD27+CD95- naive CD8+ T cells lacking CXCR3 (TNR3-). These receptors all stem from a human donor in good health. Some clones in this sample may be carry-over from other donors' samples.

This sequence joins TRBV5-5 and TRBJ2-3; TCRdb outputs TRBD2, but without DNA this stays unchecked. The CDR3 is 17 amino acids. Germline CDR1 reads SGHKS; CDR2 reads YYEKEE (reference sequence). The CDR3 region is CASSLVSSGEYTDTQYF.

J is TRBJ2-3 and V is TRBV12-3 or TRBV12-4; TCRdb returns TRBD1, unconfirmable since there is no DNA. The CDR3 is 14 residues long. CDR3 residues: CASSLQGGTDTQYF.

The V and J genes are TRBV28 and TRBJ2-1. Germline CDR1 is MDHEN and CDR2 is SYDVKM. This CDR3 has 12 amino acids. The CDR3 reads CASSARRGGQFF.

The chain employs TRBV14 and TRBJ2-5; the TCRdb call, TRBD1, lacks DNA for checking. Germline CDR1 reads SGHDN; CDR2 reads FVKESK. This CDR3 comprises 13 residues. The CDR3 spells CASSHRVLGDQYF.

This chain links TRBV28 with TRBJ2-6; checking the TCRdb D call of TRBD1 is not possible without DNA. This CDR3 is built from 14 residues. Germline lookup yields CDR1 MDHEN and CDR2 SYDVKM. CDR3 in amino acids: CASRAETGANVLTF.

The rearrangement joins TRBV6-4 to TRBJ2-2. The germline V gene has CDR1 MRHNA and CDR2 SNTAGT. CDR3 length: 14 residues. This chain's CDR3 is CASSLGANTGELFF.

The CDR3 loop is CASSQERGGYEQYF. This chain uses TRBV4-3 with TRBJ2-7; TCRdb selects TRBD1, and the lack of DNA leaves this call unchecked. Per the germline V gene, CDR1 is LGHNA and CDR2 is YSLEER. The CDR3 consists of 14 residues.

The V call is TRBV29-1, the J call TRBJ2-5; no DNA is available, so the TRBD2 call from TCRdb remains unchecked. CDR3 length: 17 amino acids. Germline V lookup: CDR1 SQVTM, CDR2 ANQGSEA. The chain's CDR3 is CSVEGASSQVGEETQYF.

CDR3 protein: CATSRDRAIRLDGYTF. The V and J genes are TRBV15 and TRBJ1-2; the D call of TRBD1 rests on TCRdb alone, since no DNA is present to check it. Germline assignment: CDR1 LNHNV and CDR2 YYDKDF (reference sequence). CDR3 length equals 16 residues.

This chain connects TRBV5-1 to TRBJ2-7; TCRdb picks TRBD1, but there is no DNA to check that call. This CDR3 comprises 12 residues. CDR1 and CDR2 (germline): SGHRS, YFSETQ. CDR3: CASGIPGSEQYF.

CDR3 sequence reads: CASRPAIPTSGEQFF. The genes are TRBV28 and TRBJ2-1; TCRdb designates TRBD2, a call that cannot be tested without DNA. The germline V gene encodes CDR1 MDHEN and CDR2 SYDVKM. The CDR3 is made up of 15 amino acids.

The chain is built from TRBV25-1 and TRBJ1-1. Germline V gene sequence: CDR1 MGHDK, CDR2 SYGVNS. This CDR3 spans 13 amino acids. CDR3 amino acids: CASSEVENTEAFF.

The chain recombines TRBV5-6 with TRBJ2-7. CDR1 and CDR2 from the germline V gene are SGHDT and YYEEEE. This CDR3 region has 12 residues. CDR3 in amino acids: CASSQEINEQYF.

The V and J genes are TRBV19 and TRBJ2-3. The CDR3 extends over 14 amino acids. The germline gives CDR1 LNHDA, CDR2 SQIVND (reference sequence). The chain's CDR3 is CASSIERATDTQYF.

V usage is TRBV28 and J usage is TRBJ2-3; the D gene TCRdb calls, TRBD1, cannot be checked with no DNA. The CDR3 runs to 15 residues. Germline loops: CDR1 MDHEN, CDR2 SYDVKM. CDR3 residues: CASSRGPGDSDTQYF.

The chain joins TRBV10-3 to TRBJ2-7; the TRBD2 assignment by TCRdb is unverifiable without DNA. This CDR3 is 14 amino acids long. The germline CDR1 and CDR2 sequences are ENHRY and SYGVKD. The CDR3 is CAISESQGGYEQYF.

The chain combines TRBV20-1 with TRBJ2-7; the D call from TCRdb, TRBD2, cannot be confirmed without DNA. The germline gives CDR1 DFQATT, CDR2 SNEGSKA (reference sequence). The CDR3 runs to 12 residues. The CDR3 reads CSASLAEYEQYF.

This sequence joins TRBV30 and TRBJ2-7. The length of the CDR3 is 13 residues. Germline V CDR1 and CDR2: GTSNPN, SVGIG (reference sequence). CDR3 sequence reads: CAWSVDGSYEQYF.

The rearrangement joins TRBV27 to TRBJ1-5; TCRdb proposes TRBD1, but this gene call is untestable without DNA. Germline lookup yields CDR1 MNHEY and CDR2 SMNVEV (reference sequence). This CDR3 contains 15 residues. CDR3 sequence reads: CASSLSMGGDQPQHF.

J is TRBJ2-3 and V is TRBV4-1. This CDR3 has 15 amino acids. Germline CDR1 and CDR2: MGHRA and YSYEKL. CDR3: CASSPKTPWADTQYF.

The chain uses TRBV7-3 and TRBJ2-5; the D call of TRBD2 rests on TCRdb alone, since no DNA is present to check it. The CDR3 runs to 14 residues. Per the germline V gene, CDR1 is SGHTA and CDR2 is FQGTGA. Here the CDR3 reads CASSPGTSGETQYF.

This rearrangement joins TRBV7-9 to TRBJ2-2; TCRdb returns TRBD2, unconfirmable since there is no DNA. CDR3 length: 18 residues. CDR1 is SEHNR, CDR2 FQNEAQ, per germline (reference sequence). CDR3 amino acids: CASSLKHEGPPRWGELFF.

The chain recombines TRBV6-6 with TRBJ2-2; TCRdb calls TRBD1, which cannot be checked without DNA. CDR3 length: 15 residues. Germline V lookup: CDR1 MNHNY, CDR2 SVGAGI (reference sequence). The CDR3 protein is CASATETRLTGELFF.

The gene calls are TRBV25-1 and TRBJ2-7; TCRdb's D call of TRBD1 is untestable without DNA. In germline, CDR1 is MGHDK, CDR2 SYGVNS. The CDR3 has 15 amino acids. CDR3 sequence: CASSDPRGGTYEQYF.

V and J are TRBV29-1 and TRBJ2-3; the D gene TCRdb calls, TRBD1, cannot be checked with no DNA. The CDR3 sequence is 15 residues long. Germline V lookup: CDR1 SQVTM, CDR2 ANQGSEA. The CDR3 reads CSVEGTVVTTDTQYF.

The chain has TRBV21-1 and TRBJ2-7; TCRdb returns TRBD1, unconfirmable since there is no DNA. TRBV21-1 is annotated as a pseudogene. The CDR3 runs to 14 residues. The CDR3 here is CASSKRGDRYEQYF.

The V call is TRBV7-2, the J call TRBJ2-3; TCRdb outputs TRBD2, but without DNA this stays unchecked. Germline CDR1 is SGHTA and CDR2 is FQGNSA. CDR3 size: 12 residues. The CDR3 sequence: CASSESAGRQYF.

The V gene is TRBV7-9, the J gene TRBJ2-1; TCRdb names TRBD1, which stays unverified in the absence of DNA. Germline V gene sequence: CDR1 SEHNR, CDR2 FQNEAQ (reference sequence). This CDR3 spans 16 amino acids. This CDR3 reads CATQVGGLSSYNEQFF.

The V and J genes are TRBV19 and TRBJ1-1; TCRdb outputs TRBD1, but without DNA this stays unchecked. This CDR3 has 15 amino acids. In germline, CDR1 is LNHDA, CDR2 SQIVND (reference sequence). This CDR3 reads CASSIGTGSYTEAFF.

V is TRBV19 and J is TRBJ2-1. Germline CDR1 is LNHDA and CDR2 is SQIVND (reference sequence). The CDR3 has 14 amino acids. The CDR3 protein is CASSESGPYNEQFF.

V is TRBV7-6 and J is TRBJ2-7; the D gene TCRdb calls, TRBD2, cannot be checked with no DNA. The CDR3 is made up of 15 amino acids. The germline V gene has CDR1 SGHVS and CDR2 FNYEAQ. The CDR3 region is CASSLEGSYTYEQYF.

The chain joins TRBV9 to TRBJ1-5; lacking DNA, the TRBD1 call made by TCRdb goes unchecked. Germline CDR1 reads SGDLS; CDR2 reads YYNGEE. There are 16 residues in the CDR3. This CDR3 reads CASSPEGVGVSQPQHF.